These 27 T cell receptor beta chains share one sample of origin, sequenced in a study of shared clonotypes between healthy human individuals. Method: immunoSEQ multiplex PCR; TCRdb's copy keeps in-frame clones and lacks some. The sample contains around 690,000 clones, roughly 88% of which appear only once. Input material: memory CD8+ T cells from PBMCs. This sample's subset: CD45RO+ cells pooled with CCR7-negative TemRA cells. Receptors originate from a man between 18 and 35 years old in good health. Some clones in this sample may be carry-over from other donors' samples.

This rearrangement joins TRBV7-2 to TRBJ2-4; possibly TRBD1 for D (6 bases). With 5 bases removed from V and 1 base from J, the gap between germline ends came to 12 bases. CDR3 length: 15 amino acids. Germline V gene data show CDR1 as SGHTA and CDR2 as FQGNSA. The CDR3 DNA reads as TGTGCCAGCAGCCCAGTAGGACAGGCCAAAAACATTCAGTACTTC. Amino acids: CASSPVGQAKNIQYF.

This rearrangement joins TRBV4-1 to TRBJ1-1, with 7 positions matching TRBD1. V lost 3 bases to trimming and J lost 5 bases; unmatched junction nucleotides: 9. This CDR3 spans 15 amino acids. Germline CDR1 and CDR2: MGHRA and YSYEKL. CDR3 loop: CASSHLRTGETEAFF. In DNA, the CDR3 is TGCGCCAGCAGCCATTTACGGACAGGTGAGACTGAAGCTTTCTTT.

A single count supports this clone. CDR3 sequence (DNA): TGTGCCAGCGGCTTTCCTGCGGGACTAGCGGGAGGCTACGAGGACACCGGGGAGCTGTTTTTT. Translated: CASGFPAGLAGGYEDTGELFF. V and J are TRBV28 and TRBJ2-2; TRBD2 matches 15 bases. Losses at the gene ends were 8 bases for V and 3 bases for J; bases not matched to a gene: 19. This CDR3 is built from 21 residues. Germline V CDR1 and CDR2: MDHEN, SYDVKM.

This clone came up a few times. J is TRBJ2-3 and V is TRBV6-5, with TRBD2 identical over 16 bases. V lost 6 bases to trimming and J lost 6 bases; unmatched junction nucleotides: 3. Germline CDR1 reads MNHEY; CDR2 reads SVGAGI. The CDR3 loop spans 15 amino acids. DNA of the CDR3: TGTGCCAGCAGGAGGGGACTAGCGGGAGGGGATACGCAGTATTTT. It specifies CASRRGLAGGDTQYF.

This chain uses TRBV7-9 with TRBJ2-2, with unresolved D. The CDR3 spans 15 residues. The ends were cut back, 5 bases at V and 2 bases at J, with 12 bases in the middle. The germline V gene has CDR1 SEHNR and CDR2 FQNEAQ (reference sequence). DNA for the CDR3: TGTGCCAGCAGCCGGACCGACCGAAACACCGGGGAGCTGTTTTTT. Residues: CASSRTDRNTGELFF.

CDR3 region: CAGWRDYGYTF. The CDR3 DNA reads as TGTGCCGGTTGGAGGGACTATGGCTACACCTTC. The chain employs TRBV19 and TRBJ1-2; D gene ambiguous. V dropped 11 bases and J dropped 3 bases, with 10 bases sitting between them. CDR1 is LNHDA, CDR2 SQIVND, per germline (reference sequence). The length of the CDR3 is 11 residues.

Here the CDR3 reads CASSALRAEGAISYNEQFF. Written as DNA, the CDR3 is TGTGCCAGCAGCGCCCTCCGGGCCGAGGGCGCGATCTCCTACAATGAGCAGTTCTTC. V gene TRBV27 combines with J gene TRBJ2-1, with a possible D match to TRBD2 (5 bases). V gave up 6 bases and J gave up 0 bases, with 24 bases separating them. The CDR3 length is 19 residues. The germline V gene encodes CDR1 MNHEY and CDR2 SMNVEV (reference sequence).

The gene calls are TRBV4-1 and TRBJ2-1; D perhaps matches TRBD2 (5 bases). The V gene lost 4 bases and the J gene lost 0 bases, with 10 bases spanning the gap. The length of the CDR3 is 15 residues. Germline CDR1 and CDR2: MGHRA and YSYEKL. Here the CDR3 DNA reads TGCGCCAGCAGCCTTGGGGAGTTCTCCTACAATGAGCAGTTCTTC. Residues: CASSLGEFSYNEQFF.

The chain combines TRBV28 with TRBJ2-1; 7 nucleotides match TRBD2. Germline V gene lookup returns CDR1 MDHEN and CDR2 SYDVKM. The CDR3 is 16 residues long. The ends lost 1 base at V and 9 bases at J; junction bases unmatched: 12. The CDR3 nucleotides are TGTGCCAGCAGTTTATCTTCGTGGGAGGGCCTCGGTGAGCAGTTCTTC. Translating gives CASSLSSWEGLGEQFF.

The V and J genes are TRBV6-5 and TRBJ2-7; weak D call: TRBD1 (5 bases). The V gene's germline CDR1 is MNHEY and CDR2 SVGAGI. The CDR3 is made up of 11 amino acids. V was trimmed by 5 bases and J by 7 bases, leaving 9 bases between them. The CDR3 coding sequence is TGTGCCAGCAGTCCAGGGAAAGAGCAGTACTTC. Its translation is CASSPGKEQYF.

This chain joins TRBV13 and TRBJ1-1; unclear D gene. CDR1 is PRHDT and CDR2 is FYEKMQ in the germline V gene (reference sequence). The CDR3 extends over 12 amino acids. The V end lost 5 bases, the J end lost 8 bases, and 12 bases lay between the germline ends. CDR3 sequence: CASSLPNGEAFF. The CDR3 bases are TGTGCCAGCAGCCTACCGAACGGAGAAGCTTTCTTT.

V gene TRBV6-6 combines with J gene TRBJ2-1; TRBD2 aligns across 11 bases. With V trimmed by 2 bases and J by 9 bases, 6 bases remained unmatched. Looked up from germline, CDR1 is MNHNY and CDR2 is SVGAGI (reference sequence). The CDR3 runs 15 residues. The DNA of the CDR3 is TGTGCCAGCAGTTACGTACTAGCGGGGGCCAGTGAGCAGTTCTTC. Translation gives CASSYVLAGASEQFF.

The gene calls are TRBV4-1 and TRBJ2-7, with D uncertain. Trimming removed 0 bases from V and 4 bases from J, with 10 bases in between. The CDR3 contains 14 residues. Germline V gives CDR1 MGHRA, CDR2 YSYEKL. CDR3 nucleotides: TGCGCCAGCAGCCAAGAGGGCAGCCCGTACGAGCAGTACTTC. It translates to CASSQEGSPYEQYF.

CDR3 in DNA: TGCGCCAGCAGCCCAAGGGGGCGGGAGGGGGAGCAGTACTTC. Its protein is CASSPRGREGEQYF. The rearrangement joins TRBV4-1 to TRBJ2-7, with 9 bases identical to TRBD2. V dropped 4 bases and J dropped 7; count of bases not matched to a gene: 8. The V gene's germline CDR1 is MGHRA and CDR2 YSYEKL. The CDR3 runs to 14 residues.

V usage is TRBV2 and J usage is TRBJ2-2, with 7 positions matching TRBD2. Unmatched junction bases numbered 7, after V lost 8 bases and J lost 4 bases. The germline CDR1 and CDR2 sequences are SNHLY and FYNNEI. The CDR3 totals 14 residues. CDR3 amino acids: CASHPGRGTGELFF. CDR3 DNA: TGTGCCAGCCACCCAGGGAGGGGCACCGGGGAGCTGTTTTTT.

This clone showed up just once. The chain is built from TRBV28 and TRBJ1-3; possibly TRBD1 for D (5 bases). The V and J ends lost 1 base and 4 bases respectively, with 20 bases between them. The CDR3 loop spans 18 amino acids. CDR1 MDHEN and CDR2 SYDVKM come from the germline V gene. The CDR3 DNA is TGTGCCAGCAGTTTATTCGGTCAGGGAGAATGGGTCGGAAACACCATATATTTT. It encodes CASSLFGQGEWVGNTIYF. Filled out from reference TRBV28 and TRBJ1-3, the complete variable domain reads DVKVTQSSRYLVKRTGEKVFLECVQDMDHENMFWYRQDPGLGLRLIYFSYDVKMKEKGDIPEGYSVSREKKERFSLILESASTNQTSMYLCASSLFGQGEWVGNTIYFGEGSWLTVV.

The chain has TRBV27 and TRBJ2-3; maybe TRBD2 (6 bases). The CDR3 length is 14 residues. V dropped 6 bases and J dropped 6 bases, with 16 bases sitting between them. CDR1 and CDR2 (germline): MNHEY, SMNVEV (reference sequence). DNA of the CDR3: TGTGCCAGCAGCAAGCGGGCTGATATGGATACGCAGTATTTT. This codes for CASSKRADMDTQYF.

The gene calls are TRBV9 and TRBJ1-4, with 9 nucleotides matching TRBD1. After removal of 4 bases from V and 8 bases from J, the junction contained 6 bases not matched to a gene. This CDR3 is built from 14 residues. Per the germline V gene, CDR1 is SGDLS and CDR2 is YYNGEE. The CDR3 region is CASSPDRGGEKLFF. The CDR3 DNA reads as TGTGCCAGCAGCCCAGACAGGGGGGGCGAAAAACTGTTTTTT.

The chain uses TRBV15 and TRBJ2-2, with D uncertain. CDR1 is LNHNV, CDR2 YYDKDF, per germline (reference sequence). This CDR3 has 13 residues. Trimming pared 2 bases from V and 4 bases from J, leaving 5 bases between. This chain's CDR3 is CATSRLSTGELFF. The CDR3 nucleotides are TGTGCCACCAGCAGACTCTCCACCGGGGAGCTGTTTTTT.

The CDR3 DNA reads TGCGCCAGCAGCCCCCGTCTGGCGAACACCATATATTTT. Translated, it gives CASSPRLANTIYF. The genes are TRBV4-1 and TRBJ1-3; D gene ambiguous. This CDR3 has 13 amino acids. In germline, CDR1 is MGHRA, CDR2 YSYEKL. V was clipped by 4 bases and J by 7 bases, with 11 bases between them.

The chain uses TRBV7-8 and TRBJ2-1, with D possibly TRBD2 on 6 matching bases. V shed 1 base and J shed 6 bases, with 13 bases lying between them. This CDR3 region has 15 residues. The germline CDR1 and CDR2 sequences are SGHVS and FQNEAQ. In nucleotides, the CDR3 is TGTGCCAGCAGCTTAGAGAGGGGTAGCGGCAATGAGCAGTTCTTC. It yields the protein CASSLERGSGNEQFF.

The chain joins TRBV5-6 to TRBJ2-1; D may correspond to TRBD1 or TRBD2 (5 bases each). The CDR3 has 19 amino acids. V was cut by 4 bases and J by 6 bases, with 29 bases left in between. Germline CDR1 reads SGHDT; CDR2 reads YYEEEE. The CDR3 bases are TGTGCCAGCAGCCCCGGGGTAGGATTCGGGGACCTCCTTGGCAATGAGCAGTTCTTC. Translation: CASSPGVGFGDLLGNEQFF.

CDR3 in DNA: TGCGCCAGCAGCCCGACTAGCGGAACCTACGAGCAGTACTTC. Its protein product is CASSPTSGTYEQYF. The V call is TRBV4-3, the J call TRBJ2-7; 9 bases agree with TRBD2. Germline CDR1 reads LGHNA; CDR2 reads YSLEER. V lost 4 bases to trimming and J lost 2 bases; unmatched junction nucleotides: 3. CDR3 size: 14 residues.

The V gene is TRBV30, the J gene TRBJ1-1, with D perhaps TRBD1 (5 bases). The length of the CDR3 is 15 residues. Germline-derived CDR1 and CDR2 are GTSNPN and SVGIG (reference sequence). Trimming removed 1 base at V and 0 bases at J, with 12 bases between. CDR3 amino acids: CAWSGGILMNTEAFF. The CDR3 nucleotides read TGTGCCTGGAGTGGGGGGATTCTCATGAACACTGAAGCTTTCTTT.

V is TRBV6-5 and J is TRBJ1-1, with D perhaps TRBD1 (6 bases). Trimming left V 6 bases short and J 5 bases short, with 13 bases between. The CDR3 extends over 13 amino acids. In germline, CDR1 is MNHEY, CDR2 SVGAGI. For the CDR3, the DNA is TGTGCCAGCAGAAGAACAGGGAAGACTGAAGCTTTCTTT. It specifies CASRRTGKTEAFF.

The rearrangement uses TRBV4-1 and TRBJ1-2; perhaps TRBD1 as D (6 bases). This CDR3 is built from 14 residues. Trimming pared 8 bases from V and 2 bases from J, leaving 15 bases between. Germline values: CDR1 MGHRA, CDR2 YSYEKL. CDR3 protein: CASEFGQGNYGYTF. The CDR3 DNA sequence: TGCGCCAGCGAATTCGGGCAGGGGAACTATGGCTACACCTTC.

The chain links TRBV18 to TRBJ2-1; 10 bases are shared with TRBD2. This CDR3 is built from 17 residues. V lost 0 bases, J lost 3 bases, and 5 bases stayed unmatched. CDR1 and CDR2 (germline): KGHSH, LQKENI. The CDR3, as DNA: TGTGCCAGCTCACCACCGCAACTAGCGGGGATCTACAATGAGCAGTTCTTC. Translated: CASSPPQLAGIYNEQFF.